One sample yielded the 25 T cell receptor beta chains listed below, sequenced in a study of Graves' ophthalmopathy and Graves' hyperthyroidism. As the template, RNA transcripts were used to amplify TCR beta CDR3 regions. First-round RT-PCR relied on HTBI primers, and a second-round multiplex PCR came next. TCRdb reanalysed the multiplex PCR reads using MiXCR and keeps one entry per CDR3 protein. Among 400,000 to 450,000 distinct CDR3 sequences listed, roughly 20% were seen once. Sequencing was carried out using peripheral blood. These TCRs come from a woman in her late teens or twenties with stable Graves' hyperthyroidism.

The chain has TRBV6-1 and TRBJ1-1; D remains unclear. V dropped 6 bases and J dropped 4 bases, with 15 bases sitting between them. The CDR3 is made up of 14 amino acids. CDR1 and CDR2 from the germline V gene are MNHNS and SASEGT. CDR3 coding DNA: TGTGCCAGCAGCTCGGGCCTTTTGGGCACTGAAGCTTTCTTT. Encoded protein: CASSSGLLGTEAFF.

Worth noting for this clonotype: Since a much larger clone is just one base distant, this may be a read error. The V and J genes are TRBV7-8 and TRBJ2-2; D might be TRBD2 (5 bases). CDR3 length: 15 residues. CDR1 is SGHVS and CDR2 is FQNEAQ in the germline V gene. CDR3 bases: TGTGCCAGCAGCTTAGACAGATGGAACACCGGGGAGCTGTTGTTT. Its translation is CASSLDRWNTGELLF. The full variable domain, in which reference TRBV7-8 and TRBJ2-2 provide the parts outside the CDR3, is GAGVSQSPRYKVAKRGQDVALRCDPISGHVSLFWYQQALGQGPEFLTYFQNEAQLDKSGLPSDRFFAERPEGSVSTLKIQRTQQEDSAVYLCASSLDRWNTGELLFGEGSRLTVL.

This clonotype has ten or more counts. CDR3 region: CASSYSWSHTEAFF. In DNA, the CDR3 is TGTGCCAGCAGTTACTCGTGGAGCCACACTGAAGCTTTCTTT. The genes are TRBV6-5 and TRBJ1-1; D remains ambiguous. This CDR3 is 14 amino acids long. The V gene lost 0 bases and the J gene lost 3 bases, with 8 bases spanning the gap. CDR1 is MNHEY, CDR2 SVGAGI, per germline.

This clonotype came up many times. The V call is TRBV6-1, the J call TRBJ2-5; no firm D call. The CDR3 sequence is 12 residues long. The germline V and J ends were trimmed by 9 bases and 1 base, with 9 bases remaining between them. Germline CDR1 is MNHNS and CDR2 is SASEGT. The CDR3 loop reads CASGRSQETQYF. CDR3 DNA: TGTGCCAGTGGACGGTCCCAAGAGACCCAGTACTTC.

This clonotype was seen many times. CDR3 nucleotide sequence: TGTGCCAGCAGCTTAGGCGGACAGCGCTCTGGAAACACCATATATTTT. Translated, it gives CASSLGGQRSGNTIYF. This rearrangement joins TRBV11-1 to TRBJ1-3; a weak D match, TRBD1 (6 bases). V was trimmed by 1 base and J by 0 bases, leaving 10 bases between them. Germline V gives CDR1 SGHAT, CDR2 FQDESV (reference sequence). The length of the CDR3 is 16 residues. The full variable domain, in which reference TRBV11-1 and TRBJ1-3 provide the parts outside the CDR3, is EAEVAQSPRYKITEKSQAVAFWCDPISGHATLYWYRQILGQGPELLVQFQDESVVDDSQLPKDRFSAERLKGVDSTLKIQPAELGDSAMYLCASSLGGQRSGNTIYFGEGSWLTVV.

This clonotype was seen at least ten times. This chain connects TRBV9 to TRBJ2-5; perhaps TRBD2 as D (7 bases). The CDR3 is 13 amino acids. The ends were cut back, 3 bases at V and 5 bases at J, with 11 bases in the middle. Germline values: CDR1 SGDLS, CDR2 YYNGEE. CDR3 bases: TGTGCCAGCAGCGGAGAGGGGGGGGAGACCCAGTACTTC. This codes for CASSGEGGETQYF.

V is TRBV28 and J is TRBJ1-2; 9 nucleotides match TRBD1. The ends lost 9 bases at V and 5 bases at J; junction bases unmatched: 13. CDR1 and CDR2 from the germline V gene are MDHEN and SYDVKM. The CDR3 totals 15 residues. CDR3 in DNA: TGTGCCAGTACGAGATGGGGACAGGGTTCGTATGGCTACACCTTC. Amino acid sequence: CASTRWGQGSYGYTF.

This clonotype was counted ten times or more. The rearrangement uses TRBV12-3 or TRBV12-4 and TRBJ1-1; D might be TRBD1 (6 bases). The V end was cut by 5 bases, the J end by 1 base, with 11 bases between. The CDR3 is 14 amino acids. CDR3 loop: CASSPGHSNTEAFF. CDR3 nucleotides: TGTGCCAGCAGTCCGGGACACTCGAACACTGAAGCTTTCTTT.

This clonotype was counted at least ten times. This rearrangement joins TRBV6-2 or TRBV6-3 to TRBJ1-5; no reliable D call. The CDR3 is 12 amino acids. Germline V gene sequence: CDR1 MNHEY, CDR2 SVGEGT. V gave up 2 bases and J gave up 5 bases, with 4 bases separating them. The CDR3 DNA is TGTGCCAGCAGTTACGGCGATCAGCCCCAGCATTTT. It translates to CASSYGDQPQHF.

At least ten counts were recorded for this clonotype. CDR3 residues: CASSLSPRGQNGYTF. CDR3 bases: TGTGCCAGCAGCTTAAGCCCCAGGGGGCAGAATGGCTACACCTTC. The V gene is TRBV7-6, the J gene TRBJ1-2; TRBD1 aligns across 8 bases. Trimming took 2 bases from V and 6 from J; bases not matched to a gene: 8. The CDR3 runs to 15 residues. Germline CDR1 and CDR2: SGHVS and FNYEAQ. The full variable domain, completed using reference TRBV7-6 and TRBJ1-2, is GAGVSQSPRYKVTKRGQDVALRCDPISGHVSLYWYRQALGQGPEFLTYFNYEAQQDKSGLPNDRFSAERPEGSISTLTIQRTEQRDSAMYRCASSLSPRGQNGYTFGSGTRLTVV.

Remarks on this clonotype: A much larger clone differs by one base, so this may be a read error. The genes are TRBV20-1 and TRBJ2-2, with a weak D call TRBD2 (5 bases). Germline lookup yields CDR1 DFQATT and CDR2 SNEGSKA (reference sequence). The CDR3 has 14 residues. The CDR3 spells CSAVAQLNTGELCF. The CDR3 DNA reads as TGCAGTGCAGTGGCCCAGCTGAACACCGGGGAGCTGTGTTTT.

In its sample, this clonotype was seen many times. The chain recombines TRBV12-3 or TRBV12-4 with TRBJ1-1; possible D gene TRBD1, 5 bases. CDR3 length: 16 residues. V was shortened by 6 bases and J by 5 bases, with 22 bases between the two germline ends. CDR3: CASSPINAGGGTEAFF. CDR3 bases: TGTGCCAGCAGCCCGATTAATGCGGGGGGAGGTACTGAAGCTTTCTTT.

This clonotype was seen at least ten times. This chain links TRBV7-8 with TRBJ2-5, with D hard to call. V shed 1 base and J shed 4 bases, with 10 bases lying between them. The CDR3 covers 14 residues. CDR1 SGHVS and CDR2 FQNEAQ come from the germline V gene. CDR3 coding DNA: TGTGCCAGCAGCTTAGTATCTAGGTTAGAGACCCAGTACTTC. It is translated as CASSLVSRLETQYF.

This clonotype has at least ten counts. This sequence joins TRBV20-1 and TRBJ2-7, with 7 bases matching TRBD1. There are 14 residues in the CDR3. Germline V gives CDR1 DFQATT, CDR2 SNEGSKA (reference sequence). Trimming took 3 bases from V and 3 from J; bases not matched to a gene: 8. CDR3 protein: CSASTGTVDYEQYF. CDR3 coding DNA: TGCAGTGCTAGTACCGGGACAGTAGACTACGAGCAGTACTTC.

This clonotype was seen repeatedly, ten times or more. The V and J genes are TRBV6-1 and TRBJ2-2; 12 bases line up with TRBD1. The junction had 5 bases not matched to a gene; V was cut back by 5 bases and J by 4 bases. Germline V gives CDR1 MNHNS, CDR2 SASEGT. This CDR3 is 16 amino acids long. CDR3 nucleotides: TGTGCCAGCAGTCGGGACAGGGGGCAGGGCACCGGGGAGCTGTTTTTT. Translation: CASSRDRGQGTGELFF.

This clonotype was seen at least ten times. CDR3 loop: CASGPPSDPTEEQYF. The CDR3 DNA reads as TGTGCTAGTGGTCCGCCGTCAGACCCTACTGAAGAGCAGTACTTC. The chain uses TRBV12-5 and TRBJ2-7; D remains ambiguous. V was cut by 5 bases and J by 7 bases, with 21 bases left in between. Per the germline V gene, CDR1 is LGHNT and CDR2 is FRNRAP. The CDR3 has 15 residues.

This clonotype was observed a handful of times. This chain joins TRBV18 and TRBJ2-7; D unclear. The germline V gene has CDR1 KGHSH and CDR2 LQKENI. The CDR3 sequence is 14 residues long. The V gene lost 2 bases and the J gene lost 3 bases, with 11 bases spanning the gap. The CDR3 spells CASSPTWAFYEQYF. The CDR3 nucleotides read TGTGCCAGCTCACCAACCTGGGCCTTCTACGAGCAGTACTTC.

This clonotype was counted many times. The CDR3 loop reads CSASQLFELGGEQYF. CDR3 bases: TGCAGTGCTAGCCAACTTTTTGAGCTAGGAGGCGAGCAGTACTTC. The J gene is TRBJ2-7, the V gene TRBV20-1; TRBD2 might be the D (5 bases). Per germline, CDR1 DFQATT and CDR2 SNEGSKA (reference sequence). V lost 3 bases to trimming and J lost 6 bases, with 21 bases between them. The CDR3 runs to 15 residues.

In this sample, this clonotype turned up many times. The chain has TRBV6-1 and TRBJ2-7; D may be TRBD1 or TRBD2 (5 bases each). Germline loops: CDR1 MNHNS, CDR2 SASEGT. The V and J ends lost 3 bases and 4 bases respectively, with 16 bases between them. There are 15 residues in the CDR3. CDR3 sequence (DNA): TGTGCCAGCAGTGAGGGGGACGGAAGATTTTACGAGCAGTACTTC. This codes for CASSEGDGRFYEQYF.

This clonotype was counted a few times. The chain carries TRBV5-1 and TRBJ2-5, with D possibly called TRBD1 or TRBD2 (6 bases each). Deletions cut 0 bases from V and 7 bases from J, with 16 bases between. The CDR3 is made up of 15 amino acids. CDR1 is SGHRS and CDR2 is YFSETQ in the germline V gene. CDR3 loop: CASSLDSGGGRTQYF. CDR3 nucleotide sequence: TGCGCCAGCAGCTTGGACTCCGGGGGCGGTCGGACCCAGTACTTC.

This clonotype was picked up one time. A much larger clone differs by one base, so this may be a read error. CDR3 DNA sequence: TGTGCCAGCAGCCCCTGGACAGCTGGGGACTCTGAAGCTTTCTTT. The encoded protein is CASSPWTAGDSEAFF. This sequence joins TRBV3-1 and TRBJ1-1, with D tentatively TRBD1 (6 bases). CDR1 and CDR2 from the germline V gene are LGHDT and YNNKEL (reference sequence). This CDR3 has 15 amino acids. Trimming removed 4 bases from V and 6 bases from J, with 18 bases in between.

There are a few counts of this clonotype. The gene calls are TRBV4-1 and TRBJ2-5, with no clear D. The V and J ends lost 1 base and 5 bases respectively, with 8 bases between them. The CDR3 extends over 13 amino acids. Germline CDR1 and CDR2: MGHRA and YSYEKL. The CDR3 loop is CASSQGPLETQYF. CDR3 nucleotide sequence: TGCGCCAGCAGCCAAGGACCCCTGGAGACCCAGTACTTC.

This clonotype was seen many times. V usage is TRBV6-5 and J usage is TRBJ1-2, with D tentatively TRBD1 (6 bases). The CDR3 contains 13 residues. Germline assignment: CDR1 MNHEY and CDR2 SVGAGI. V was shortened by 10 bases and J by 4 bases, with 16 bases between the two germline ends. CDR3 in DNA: TGTGCCACCCAAACAGGGCGCCTCTATGGCTACACCTTC. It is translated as CATQTGRLYGYTF.

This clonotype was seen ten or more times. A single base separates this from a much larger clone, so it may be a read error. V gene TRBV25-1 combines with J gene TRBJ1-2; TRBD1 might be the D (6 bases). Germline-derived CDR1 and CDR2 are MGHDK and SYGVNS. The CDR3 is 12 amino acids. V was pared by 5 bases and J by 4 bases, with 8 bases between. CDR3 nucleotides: TGTGCCAGCAGTCCAGGGGTCTATGGCTACACCTTC. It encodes CASSPGVYGYTF.

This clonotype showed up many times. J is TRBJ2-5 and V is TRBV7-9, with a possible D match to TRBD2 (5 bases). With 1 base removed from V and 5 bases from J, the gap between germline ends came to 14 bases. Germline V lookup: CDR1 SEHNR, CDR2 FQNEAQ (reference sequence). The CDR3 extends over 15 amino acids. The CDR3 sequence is CASSLDAGGVETQYF. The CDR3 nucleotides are TGTGCCAGCAGCTTAGATGCGGGCGGCGTTGAGACCCAGTACTTC. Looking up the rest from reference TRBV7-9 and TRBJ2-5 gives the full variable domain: DTGVSQNPRHKITKRGQNVTFRCDPISEHNRLYWYRQTLGQGPEFLTYFQNEAQLEKSRLLSDRFSAERPKGSFSTLEIQRTEQGDSAMYLCASSLDAGGVETQYFGPGTRLLVL.